Listed below are T cell receptor beta chains from one sample, sequenced in a study of cytomegalovirus exposure and HLA in healthy donors. The assay was immunoSEQ multiplex PCR, and TCRdb's table has in-frame clones only and misses some. This sample has roughly 120,000 clones, with roughly 14% found just once. The specimen sequenced was PBMCs. These receptors came from a woman aged 18-29 years in good health and CMV-seronegative. Each CDR3 is given with its conserved first and last residue. The D gene is left open where the match is weak. Clone size is given for some rows only: seen once, a few or many times, or a class if the clone is expanded.

d_call: .; v_call: TRBV2; j_call: TRBJ2-5; clone_size: few; cdr3_nt: TGTGCCAGCAGTGAGGCAGTCGAAGAGACCCAGTACTTC; cdr3_aa: CASSEAVEETQYF
d_call: TRBD1; v_call: TRBV19; j_call: TRBJ1-5; clone_size: .; cdr3_nt: TGTGCCAGTAGTCGTCCCGGGACAGGGCTGCAGCCCCAGCATTTT; cdr3_aa: CASSRPGTGLQPQHF
d_call: TRBD1; v_call: TRBV6-4; j_call: TRBJ2-1; clone_size: few; cdr3_nt: TGTGCCACCGCCGGGACAGAAAAAAATGAGCAGTTCTTC; cdr3_aa: CATAGTEKNEQFF
d_call: .; v_call: TRBV4-1; j_call: TRBJ1-2; clone_size: few; cdr3_nt: TGCGCCAGCAGCCAAGAGAAGCTGTCTAACTATGGCTACACCTTC; cdr3_aa: CASSQEKLSNYGYTF
d_call: TRBD2; v_call: TRBV27; j_call: TRBJ2-7; clone_size: .; cdr3_nt: TGTGCCAGCAGTTCCCTCGGACTAGCGGGAGGATTCTCCTACGAGCAGTACTTC; cdr3_aa: CASSSLGLAGGFSYEQYF
d_call: .; v_call: TRBV6-4; j_call: TRBJ1-5; clone_size: few; cdr3_nt: TGTGCCAGCAGTGACTCAGCCAATCAGCCCCAGCATTTT; cdr3_aa: CASSDSANQPQHF
d_call: TRBD2; v_call: TRBV5-6; j_call: TRBJ2-1; clone_size: .; cdr3_nt: TGTGCCAGCAGCCTCCGACTAGCGTTCAGCTCCTACAATGAGCAGTTCTTC; cdr3_aa: CASSLRLAFSSYNEQFF
d_call: .; v_call: TRBV7-9; j_call: TRBJ2-7; clone_size: .; cdr3_nt: TGTGCCAGCAGCTTAGGAGCCTCCTACGAGCAGTACTTC; cdr3_aa: CASSLGASYEQYF
d_call: TRBD2; v_call: TRBV5-1; j_call: TRBJ2-2; clone_size: few; cdr3_nt: TGCGCCAGCAGCTCCTCTCTAGCGGGGGGGCCATCCGGGGAGCTGTTTTTT; cdr3_aa: CASSSSLAGGPSGELFF
d_call: .; v_call: TRBV18; j_call: TRBJ2-2; clone_size: .; cdr3_nt: TGTGCCAGCTCACCACCGGGCGGGGCAAACACCGGGGAGCTGTTTTTT; cdr3_aa: CASSPPGGANTGELFF
d_call: TRBD1; v_call: TRBV5-6; j_call: TRBJ1-1; clone_size: few; cdr3_nt: TGTGCCAGCAGCTCCCCGGGACAGGGAACGTCGGGGGGCACTGAAGCTTTCTTT; cdr3_aa: CASSSPGQGTSGGTEAFF
d_call: .; v_call: TRBV5-4; j_call: TRBJ1-2; clone_size: few; cdr3_nt: TGTGCCAGCAGCTTCCCGAGGGAGGGTGGGCTCCATGGCTACACCTTC; cdr3_aa: CASSFPREGGLHGYTF
d_call: TRBD1; v_call: TRBV28; j_call: TRBJ2-6; clone_size: .; cdr3_nt: TGTGCCAGCAGCAAGACAGGGTCTGGGGCCAACGTCCTGACTTTC; cdr3_aa: CASSKTGSGANVLTF
d_call: .; v_call: TRBV5-8; j_call: TRBJ2-4; clone_size: few; cdr3_nt: TGTGCCAGCAGCTTTGCCGGACAGGAGGGGGACATTCAGTACTTC; cdr3_aa: CASSFAGQEGDIQYF
d_call: .; v_call: TRBV11-2; j_call: TRBJ1-2; clone_size: .; cdr3_nt: TGTGCCAGCAGCTTAGAAGGTCTGGGGAGTGGCTACACCTTC; cdr3_aa: CASSLEGLGSGYTF
d_call: .; v_call: TRBV28; j_call: TRBJ1-1; clone_size: .; cdr3_nt: TGTGCCAGCAGTTCCCCCCCGGGGGGGAACACTGAAGCTTTCTTT; cdr3_aa: CASSSPPGGNTEAFF
d_call: TRBD1; v_call: TRBV11-2; j_call: TRBJ2-2; clone_size: .; cdr3_nt: TGTGCCAGCAGCTCACACAGGGGGCTGAGCGGGGAGCTGTTTTTT; cdr3_aa: CASSSHRGLSGELFF
d_call: TRBD1; v_call: TRBV7-9; j_call: TRBJ1-2; clone_size: .; cdr3_nt: TGTGCCAGCAGCCCCACAGGGGATGGCTACACCTTC; cdr3_aa: CASSPTGDGYTF
d_call: .; v_call: TRBV19; j_call: TRBJ2-5; clone_size: few; cdr3_nt: TGTGCCAGTATGTCGGCAGGGGAAGAGACCCAGTACTTC; cdr3_aa: CASMSAGEETQYF
d_call: TRBD2; v_call: TRBV30; j_call: TRBJ2-1; clone_size: .; cdr3_nt: TGTGCCTGGAGGGAACCGGATGGGGGGGTAGAGCAGTTCTTC; cdr3_aa: CAWREPDGGVEQFF
d_call: .; v_call: TRBV7-3; j_call: TRBJ1-1; clone_size: .; cdr3_nt: TGTGCCAGCAGCTTAAGCCAGGGGAAGGTAGCTTTCTTT; cdr3_aa: CASSLSQGKVAFF
d_call: .; v_call: TRBV7-7; j_call: TRBJ1-1; clone_size: .; cdr3_nt: TGTGCTAGCAGCCCTAATCCAAACACTGAAGCTTTCTTT; cdr3_aa: CASSPNPNTEAFF
d_call: TRBD1; v_call: TRBV19; j_call: TRBJ2-2; clone_size: few; cdr3_nt: TGTGCCAGTAGTATCGGGGACAGTGACACCGGGGAGCTGTTTTTT; cdr3_aa: CASSIGDSDTGELFF
d_call: .; v_call: TRBV19; j_call: TRBJ2-5; clone_size: .; cdr3_nt: TGTGCCAGTAGTCTCCTGTCTCAAGAGACCCAGTACTTC; cdr3_aa: CASSLLSQETQYF
d_call: TRBD2; v_call: TRBV9; j_call: TRBJ2-2; clone_size: few; cdr3_nt: TGTGCCAGCAGCCCACCTCAATTTGGGGGGGGCGGGGAGCTGTTTTTT; cdr3_aa: CASSPPQFGGGGELFF
d_call: TRBD1; v_call: TRBV29-1; j_call: TRBJ1-1; clone_size: few; cdr3_nt: TGCAGCGTCCGGACAGGGTACACTGAAGCTTTCTTT; cdr3_aa: CSVRTGYTEAFF
d_call: .; v_call: TRBV6-4; j_call: TRBJ1-1; clone_size: few; cdr3_nt: TGTGCCAGCAGTGAAAACAGGCTAACTGAAGCTTTCTTT; cdr3_aa: CASSENRLTEAFF
d_call: .; v_call: TRBV4-3; j_call: TRBJ2-7; clone_size: .; cdr3_nt: TGCGCCAGCAGTCGACTGGCATACGAGCAGTACTTC; cdr3_aa: CASSRLAYEQYF
d_call: .; v_call: TRBV28; j_call: TRBJ1-1; clone_size: .; cdr3_nt: TGTGCCAGCACCCCGGGGGGGCCTCTATCTGGCACTGAAGCTTTCTTT; cdr3_aa: CASTPGGPLSGTEAFF
d_call: .; v_call: TRBV25-1; j_call: TRBJ1-2; clone_size: .; cdr3_nt: TGTGCCAGCAGTGACTATCCTCGGGGGGAGGGACTGAGTGGCTACACCTTC; cdr3_aa: CASSDYPRGEGLSGYTF
d_call: .; v_call: TRBV9; j_call: TRBJ1-2; clone_size: few; cdr3_nt: TGTGCCAGCAGCGTAGGCGACAGCGACTATGGCTACACCTTC; cdr3_aa: CASSVGDSDYGYTF